A single sample gave rise to the 14 T cell receptor beta chains below, sequenced in a study of T cell responses to AZD1222 COVID-19 vaccine. The data were produced by immunoSEQ multiplex PCR, yet TCRdb's version contains in-frame clones alone and is incomplete. The sample records approximately 150,000 clones, approximately 90% being singletons. The starting material was peripheral blood, obtained 28 days after the second AZD1222 dose. The receptors were sampled from an adult who received the AZD1222 COVID-19 vaccine.

A remark on this clone: One end of the junction does not line up with germline, which may come from a read error. This chain joins TRBV5-6 and TRBJ2-7; D not certain. Germline V gene lookup returns CDR1 SGHDT and CDR2 YYEEEE. CDR3 length: 13 residues. The CDR3 reads CASRFAASYEQYF. The CDR3 DNA follows: TGTGCCAGCCGCTTTGCCGCCTCCTACGAGCAGTACTTC.

The V and J genes are TRBV12-3 or TRBV12-4 and TRBJ2-3; no clear D. The CDR3 loop spans 12 amino acids. V dropped 6 bases and J dropped 8 bases, with 12 bases sitting between them. In nucleotides, the CDR3 is TGTGCCAGCAGCCCTTCGACGGGTACGCAGTATTTT. It is translated as CASSPSTGTQYF.

This clone was counted once. V is TRBV10-1 and J is TRBJ1-1; D gene unclear. Trimming took 2 bases from V and 1 from J, leaving 5 bases between them. Germline V gene lookup returns CDR1 WNHNN and CDR2 SYGVQD (reference sequence). CDR3 length equals 13 residues. CDR3 in DNA: TGCGCCAGCAGTGAGACGAGGAACACTGAAGCTTTCTTT. It encodes CASSETRNTEAFF.

This sequence joins TRBV6-2 or TRBV6-3 and TRBJ1-1; no clear D gene. Germline V CDR1 and CDR2: MNHEY, SVGEGT. With 2 bases removed from V and 1 base from J, the gap between germline ends came to 8 bases. CDR3 length: 14 residues. The chain's CDR3 is CASSYKPWNTEAFF. The CDR3 nucleotides read TGTGCCAGCAGTTACAAGCCTTGGAACACTGAAGCTTTCTTT.

The rearrangement uses TRBV19 and TRBJ2-7; maybe TRBD2 (6 bases). This CDR3 is built from 15 residues. CDR1 is LNHDA and CDR2 is SQIVND in the germline V gene (reference sequence). Trimming removed 2 bases at V and 0 bases at J, with 11 bases between. CDR3 coding DNA: TGTGCCAGTAGTATAAGTAGCGGTACCTCCTACGAGCAGTACTTC. Protein: CASSISSGTSYEQYF.

This chain connects TRBV19 to TRBJ2-6, with 10 bases lining up with TRBD1. The CDR3 contains 17 residues. Germline lookup yields CDR1 LNHDA and CDR2 SQIVND (reference sequence). Unmatched junction bases numbered 2, after V lost 3 bases and J lost 0 bases. CDR3 sequence reads: CASSMTGGFSGANVLTF. The CDR3 DNA sequence: TGTGCCAGTAGTATGACAGGGGGCTTCTCTGGGGCCAACGTCCTGACTTTC.

The chain has TRBV14 and TRBJ1-2, with 11 positions matching TRBD1. In germline, CDR1 is SGHDN, CDR2 FVKESK. The CDR3 totals 13 residues. V lost 2 bases, J lost 9 bases, and 2 bases stayed unmatched. The CDR3 loop is CASSQRTGGRYTF. The CDR3 bases are TGTGCCAGCAGCCAACGGACAGGGGGCCGCTACACCTTC.

The rearrangement links TRBV19 to TRBJ1-5; D unresolved. V was cut by 6 bases and J by 0 bases, with 6 bases left in between. From germline, CDR1 is LNHDA and CDR2 SQIVND (reference sequence). The CDR3 length is 13 residues. CDR3 in DNA: TGTGCCAGTAGCTTCGATAGCAATCAGCCCCAGCATTTT. It translates to CASSFDSNQPQHF.

The chain is built from TRBV28 and TRBJ2-1, with TRBD2 identical over 8 bases. The V gene's germline CDR1 is MDHEN and CDR2 SYDVKM. V lost 4 bases to trimming and J lost 6 bases; unmatched junction nucleotides: 11. The CDR3 covers 16 residues. Here the CDR3 DNA reads TGTGCCAGCAGTTCGCCCGGGACTAGGGGGTCCAATGAGCAGTTCTTC. This sequence encodes CASSSPGTRGSNEQFF.

The chain combines TRBV6-5 with TRBJ1-5, with D maybe TRBD1 (6 bases). The germline V gene has CDR1 MNHEY and CDR2 SVGAGI. The CDR3 has 15 residues. V was clipped by 6 bases and J by 2 bases, with 14 bases between them. CDR3 residues: CASRRGGAGNQPQHF. In DNA, the CDR3 is TGTGCCAGCAGGAGGGGGGGCGCGGGCAATCAGCCCCAGCATTTT.

The rearrangement joins TRBV2 to TRBJ2-2; possibly TRBD1 or TRBD2 for D (5 bases each). CDR3 length: 15 amino acids. Germline V gene sequence: CDR1 SNHLY, CDR2 FYNNEI. V dropped 7 bases and J dropped 6 bases, with 18 bases sitting between them. The CDR3 here is CASTQVSRDAGELFF. The CDR3 DNA is TGTGCCAGCACCCAGGTCTCCAGGGACGCCGGGGAGCTGTTTTTT.

J is TRBJ1-5 and V is TRBV6-1; a possible D gene is TRBD1 (5 bases). CDR3 length equals 16 residues. Looked up from germline, CDR1 is MNHNS and CDR2 is SASEGT. V lost 1 base to trimming and J lost 4 bases, with 14 bases between them. DNA of the CDR3: TGTGCCAGCAGTGAAGTCGTCAGGGCTTCTAATCAGCCCCAGCATTTT. The encoded protein is CASSEVVRASNQPQHF.

The V call is TRBV6-5, the J call TRBJ2-1; possible D gene TRBD2, 6 bases. The CDR3 sequence is 16 residues long. The ends were cut back, 0 bases at V and 4 bases at J, with 13 bases in the middle. Germline values: CDR1 MNHEY, CDR2 SVGAGI. CDR3 sequence: CASSYSKGEAYNEQFF. The DNA of the CDR3 is TGTGCCAGCAGTTACTCGAAAGGGGAGGCTTACAATGAGCAGTTCTTC.

The chain couples TRBV6-6 to TRBJ2-2, with 13 bases identical to TRBD2. Germline V lookup: CDR1 MNHNY, CDR2 SVGAGI (reference sequence). The CDR3 totals 18 residues. V gave up 5 bases and J gave up 4 bases; unmatched junction bases: 10. The CDR3 reads CASSPLLLAGGFTGELFF. The CDR3 nucleotides are TGTGCCAGCAGTCCCCTTTTACTAGCGGGAGGGTTCACCGGGGAGCTGTTTTTT.